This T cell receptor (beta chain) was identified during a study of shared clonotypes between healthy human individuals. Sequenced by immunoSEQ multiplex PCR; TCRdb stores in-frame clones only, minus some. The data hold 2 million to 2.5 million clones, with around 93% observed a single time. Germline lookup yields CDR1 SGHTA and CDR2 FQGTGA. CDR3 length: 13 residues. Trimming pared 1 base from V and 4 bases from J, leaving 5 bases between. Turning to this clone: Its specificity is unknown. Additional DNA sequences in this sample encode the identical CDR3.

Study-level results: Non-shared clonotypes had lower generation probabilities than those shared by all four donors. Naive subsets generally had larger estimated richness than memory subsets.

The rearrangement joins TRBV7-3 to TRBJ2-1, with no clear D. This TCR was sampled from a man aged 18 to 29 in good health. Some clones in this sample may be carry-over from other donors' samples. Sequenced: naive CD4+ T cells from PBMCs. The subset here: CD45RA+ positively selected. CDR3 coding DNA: TGTGCCAGCAGCTTAAGCCTATACAATGAGCAGTTCTTC. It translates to CASSLSLYNEQFF.